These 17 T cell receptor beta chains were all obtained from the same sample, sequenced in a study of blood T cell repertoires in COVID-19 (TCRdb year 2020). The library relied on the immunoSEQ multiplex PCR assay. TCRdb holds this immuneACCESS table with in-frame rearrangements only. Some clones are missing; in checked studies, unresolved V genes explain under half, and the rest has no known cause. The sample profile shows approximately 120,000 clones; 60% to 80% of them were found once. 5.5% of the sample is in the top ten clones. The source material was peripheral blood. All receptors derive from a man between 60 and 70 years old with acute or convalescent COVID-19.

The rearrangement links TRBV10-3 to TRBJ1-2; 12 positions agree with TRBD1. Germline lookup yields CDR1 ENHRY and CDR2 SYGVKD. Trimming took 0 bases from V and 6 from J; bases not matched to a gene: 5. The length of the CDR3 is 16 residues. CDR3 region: CAISESGTGGLDGYTF. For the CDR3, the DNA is TGTGCCATCAGTGAGTCCGGGACAGGGGGCCTCGATGGCTACACCTTC.

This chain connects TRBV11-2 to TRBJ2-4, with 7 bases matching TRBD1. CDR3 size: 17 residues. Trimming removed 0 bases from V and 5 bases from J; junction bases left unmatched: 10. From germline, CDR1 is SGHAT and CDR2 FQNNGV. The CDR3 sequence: CASSLESRGPVQNIQYF. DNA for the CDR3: TGTGCCAGCAGCTTAGAATCGAGGGGGCCGGTCCAAAACATTCAGTACTTC.

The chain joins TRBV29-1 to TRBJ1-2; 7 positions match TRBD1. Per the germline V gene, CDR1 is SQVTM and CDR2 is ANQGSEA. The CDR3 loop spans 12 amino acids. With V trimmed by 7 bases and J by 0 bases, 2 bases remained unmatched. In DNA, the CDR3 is TGCAGCGGGGGACAGACTAACTATGGCTACACCTTC. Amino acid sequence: CSGGQTNYGYTF.

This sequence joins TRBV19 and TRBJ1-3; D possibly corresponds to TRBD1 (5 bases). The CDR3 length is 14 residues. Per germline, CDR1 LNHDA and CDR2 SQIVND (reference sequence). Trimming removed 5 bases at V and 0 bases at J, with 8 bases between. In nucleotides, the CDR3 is TGTGCCAGTAGTCCGACAGTCTCTGGAAACACCATATATTTT. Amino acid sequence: CASSPTVSGNTIYF.

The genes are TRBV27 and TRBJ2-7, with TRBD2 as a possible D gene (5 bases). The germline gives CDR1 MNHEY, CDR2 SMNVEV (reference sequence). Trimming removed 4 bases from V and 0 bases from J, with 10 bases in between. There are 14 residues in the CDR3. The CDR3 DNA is TGTGCCAGCAGTTATAAGCGGAGCTCCTACGAGCAGTACTTC. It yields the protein CASSYKRSSYEQYF.

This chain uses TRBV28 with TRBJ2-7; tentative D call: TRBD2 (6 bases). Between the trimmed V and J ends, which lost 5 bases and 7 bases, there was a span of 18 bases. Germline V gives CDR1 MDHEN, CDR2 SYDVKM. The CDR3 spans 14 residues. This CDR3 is CASSEPRRVWEQYF. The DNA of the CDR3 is TGTGCCAGCAGTGAACCGCGGAGGGTTTGGGAGCAGTACTTC.

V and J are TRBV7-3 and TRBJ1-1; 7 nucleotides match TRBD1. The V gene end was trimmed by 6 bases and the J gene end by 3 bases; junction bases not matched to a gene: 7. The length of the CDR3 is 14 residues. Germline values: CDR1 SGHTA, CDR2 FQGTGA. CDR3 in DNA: TGTGCCAGCAGAAGTCAGGGGGGCCACACTGAAGCTTTCTTT. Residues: CASRSQGGHTEAFF.

The CDR3 bases are TGTGCCAGCAGCCAAGAGGGGGCTCTCTCAACTAATGAAAAACTGTTTTTT. It translates to CASSQEGALSTNEKLFF. The chain couples TRBV14 to TRBJ1-4, with a weak D call TRBD1 (6 bases). The CDR3 covers 17 residues. V was clipped by 0 bases and J by 0 bases, with 11 bases between them. Germline V gives CDR1 SGHDN, CDR2 FVKESK.

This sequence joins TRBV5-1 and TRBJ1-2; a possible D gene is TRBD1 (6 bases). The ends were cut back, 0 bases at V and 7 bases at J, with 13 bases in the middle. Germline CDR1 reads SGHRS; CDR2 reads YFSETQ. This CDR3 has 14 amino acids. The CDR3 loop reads CASSLEGRGTGYTF. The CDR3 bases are TGCGCCAGCAGCTTGGAAGGCAGGGGAACTGGCTACACCTTC.

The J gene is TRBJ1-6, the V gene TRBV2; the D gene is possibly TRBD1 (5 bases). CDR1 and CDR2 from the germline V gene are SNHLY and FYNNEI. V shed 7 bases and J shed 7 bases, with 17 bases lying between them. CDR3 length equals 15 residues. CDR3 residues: CASTDGSGWNSPLHF. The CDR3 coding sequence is TGTGCCAGCACCGACGGGTCAGGGTGGAATTCACCCCTCCACTTT.

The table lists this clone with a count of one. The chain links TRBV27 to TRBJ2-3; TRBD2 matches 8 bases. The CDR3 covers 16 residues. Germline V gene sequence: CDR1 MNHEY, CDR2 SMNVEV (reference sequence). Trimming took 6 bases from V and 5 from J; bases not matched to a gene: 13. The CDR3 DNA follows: TGTGCCAGCAGGCTTATAGCGGGAAGCTCGGTAGATACGCAGTATTTT. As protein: CASRLIAGSSVDTQYF.

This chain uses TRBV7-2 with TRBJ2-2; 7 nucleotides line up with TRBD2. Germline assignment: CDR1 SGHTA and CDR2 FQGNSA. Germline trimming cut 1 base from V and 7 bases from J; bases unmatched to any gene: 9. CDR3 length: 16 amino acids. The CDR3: CASSLGLRREIGELFF. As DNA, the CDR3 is TGTGCCAGCAGCTTAGGACTCCGGCGGGAGATCGGGGAGCTGTTTTTT.

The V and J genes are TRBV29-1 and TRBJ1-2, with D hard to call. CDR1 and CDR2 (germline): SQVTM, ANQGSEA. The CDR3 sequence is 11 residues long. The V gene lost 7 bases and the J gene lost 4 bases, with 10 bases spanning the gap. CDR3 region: CSASAGYGYTF. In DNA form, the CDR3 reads TGCAGCGCTAGTGCGGGCTATGGCTACACCTTC.

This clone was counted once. CDR3 loop: CASAPRATGRETEAFF. CDR3 DNA: TGTGCCAGTGCCCCTCGAGCGACAGGGAGAGAGACTGAAGCTTTCTTT. The V gene is TRBV19, the J gene TRBJ1-1; 7 nucleotides agree with TRBD1. Germline CDR1 reads LNHDA; CDR2 reads SQIVND (reference sequence). The V segment lost 8 bases and the J segment 5 bases; nucleotides outside the gene matches: 17. This CDR3 region has 16 residues.

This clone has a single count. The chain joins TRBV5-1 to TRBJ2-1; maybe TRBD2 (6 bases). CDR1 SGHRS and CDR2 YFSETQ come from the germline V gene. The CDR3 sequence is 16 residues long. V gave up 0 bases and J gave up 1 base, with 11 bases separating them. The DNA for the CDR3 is TGCGCCAGCAGCTTGGGGTCTAGCGCTTCCTACAATGAGCAGTTCTTC. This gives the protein CASSLGSSASYNEQFF.

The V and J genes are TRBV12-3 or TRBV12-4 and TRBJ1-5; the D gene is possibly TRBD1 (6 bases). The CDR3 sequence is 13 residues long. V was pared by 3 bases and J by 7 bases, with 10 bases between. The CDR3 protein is CASSFRTDQPQHF. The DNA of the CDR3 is TGTGCCAGCAGTTTCCGGACAGACCAGCCCCAGCATTTT.

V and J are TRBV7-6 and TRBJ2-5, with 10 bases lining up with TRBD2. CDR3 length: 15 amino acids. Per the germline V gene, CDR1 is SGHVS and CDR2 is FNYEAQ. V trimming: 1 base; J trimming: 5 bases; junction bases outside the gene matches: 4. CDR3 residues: CASSLGAGGLETQYF. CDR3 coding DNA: TGTGCCAGCAGCTTAGGAGCGGGGGGGCTGGAGACCCAGTACTTC.